This T cell receptor beta chain stems from a study of glioma-infiltrating T cells. General study points: Signature shared blood CDR3 motifs were enriched in low-divergence and depleted in high-divergence patients.

The iRepertoire nested amplicon-rescue multiplex PCR amplified TCR alpha and beta CDR3s from RNA. TCRdb ran MiXCR on the multiplex PCR reads and lists one entry per CDR3 protein. The table has a few hundred thousand distinct CDR3 sequences, 41% seen once; the top ten hold about 12%. Remarks on this clonotype: What it binds is unknown. A much larger clone differs from this one at a single base, so this may be a read error.

The CDR3 covers 15 residues. The germline V gene encodes CDR1 MNHNS and CDR2 SASEGT. The ends lost 8 bases at V and 8 bases at J; junction bases unmatched: 13. This clonotype was obtained from a human donor with low-grade glioma or glioblastoma, undergoing nonglioma brain surgery, or in good health (not recorded which). Sequenced material: glioma tissue, nonneoplastic brain tissue, or PBMCs (not recorded which). This chain uses TRBV6-1 with TRBJ2-1, with 9 bases matching TRBD2. The CDR3 here is CASERTSESWDEQFF. The CDR3 DNA follows: TGTGCCAGCGAAAGGACTAGCGAGAGTTGGGATGAGCAGTTCTTC.